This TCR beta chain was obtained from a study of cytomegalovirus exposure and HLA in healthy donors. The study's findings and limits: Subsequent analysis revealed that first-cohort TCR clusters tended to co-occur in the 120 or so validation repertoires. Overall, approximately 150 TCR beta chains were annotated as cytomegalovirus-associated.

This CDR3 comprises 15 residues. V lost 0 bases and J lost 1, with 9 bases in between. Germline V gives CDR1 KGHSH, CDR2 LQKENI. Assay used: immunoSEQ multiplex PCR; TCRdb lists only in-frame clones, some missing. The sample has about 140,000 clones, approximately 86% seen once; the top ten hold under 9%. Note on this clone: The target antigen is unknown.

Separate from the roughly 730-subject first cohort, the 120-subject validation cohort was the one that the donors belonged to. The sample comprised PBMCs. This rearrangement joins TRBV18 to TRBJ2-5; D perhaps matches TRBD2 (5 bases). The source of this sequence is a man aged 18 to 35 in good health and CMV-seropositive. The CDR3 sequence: CASSPPGGGQETQYF. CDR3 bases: TGTGCCAGCTCACCACCGGGCGGAGGCCAAGAGACCCAGTACTTC.